A selection of T cell receptor beta chains follows, all from one sample in a study of T cells in Graves' hyperthyroidism and ophthalmopathy. Via MiXCR, TCRdb re-called the multiplex PCR reads, giving one row per CDR3 protein. The sample lists approximately 640,000 distinct CDR3 sequences, 17% occurring once. The sample taken for sequencing was blood. The receptor set was obtained from a man aged 45-60 years with Graves' hyperthyroidism. Each CDR3 is given without its conserved first and last residue. Fields, in order: J gene, V gene, D gene, CDR3 protein. D genes are given only for firm matches.

>TRBJ2-1|TRBV4-1|NA
ASSQDGSRGDEQF
>TRBJ1-2|TRBV28|TRBD1
ASIPRDRGKGLGYT
>TRBJ2-7|TRBV5-1|TRBD1
ASSFGTERRSYEQY
>TRBJ2-1|TRBV7-8|NA
ASSPEPGVYNEQF
>TRBJ1-5|TRBV19|NA
ASTDVGNQPQH
>TRBJ1-5|TRBV11-2|NA
ASSLGLRGNSNQPQH
>TRBJ2-3|TRBV11-2|TRBD1
ASSLRDRGRTDTQY
>TRBJ1-5|TRBV28|TRBD1
ASSTGTGIREPQH
>TRBJ2-7|TRBV2|TRBD1
ASSEQQGGYEQY
>TRBJ2-7|TRBV6-5|TRBD2
ASSYFPSGRDSAYEQY
>TRBJ2-6|TRBV19|TRBD1
ASSPAGGAGIVSGANVLT
>TRBJ1-6|TRBV6-1|TRBD1
ASRITGGSTPLH
>TRBJ2-3|TRBV24-1|TRBD2
ATSDLRGTSIDTQY
>TRBJ2-1|TRBV20-1|NA
SARSPAYNEQF
>TRBJ1-1|TRBV12-3/TRBV12-4|NA
ASSDPRLLGTEAF
>TRBJ2-2|TRBV5-4|NA
ASTSTSANTGELF
>TRBJ2-7|TRBV10-3|NA
AISESREQY
>TRBJ2-2|TRBV5-1|NA
ASSGPNTGELF
>TRBJ2-1|TRBV2|NA
ASSEPADYSINTEQF
>TRBJ2-7|TRBV28|NA
ASSPTSSGSYEQY
>TRBJ1-1|TRBV3-1|NA
ASSRVDTEAF
>TRBJ1-2|TRBV6-2/TRBV6-3|NA
ASSGPGGVDGYT
>TRBJ2-7|TRBV27|NA
ASAPLTYEQY
>TRBJ1-1|TRBV28|NA
ASSGNWQDTEAF
>TRBJ2-2|TRBV10-1|NA
ASSESISGMNTGELF
>TRBJ2-1|TRBV28|TRBD1
ASSSGQGYYNEQF
>TRBJ1-3|TRBV2|TRBD1
ASSATGGSGNTIY
>TRBJ2-1|TRBV6-2/TRBV6-3|TRBD2
ASSYSLGKGLADYNEQF
>TRBJ2-7|TRBV18|TRBD2
ASSPPGLAGAEQY
>TRBJ2-5|TRBV15|NA
ATSTTLRETQY
>TRBJ2-4|TRBV19|TRBD2
ASSDPGLAGANIQY
>TRBJ1-5|TRBV5-6|NA
ASSLGSWDTHQPQH
>TRBJ2-7|TRBV7-9|TRBD2
ASSSPLAGGTYEQY
>TRBJ1-2|TRBV20-1|NA
SARLGQHSGYT
>TRBJ1-5|TRBV7-8|NA
ASSLGGRPGGNQPQH
>TRBJ2-1|TRBV12-5|TRBD2
ASGPGLYNEQF
>TRBJ2-4|TRBV3-1|NA
ASSQVGLGPKNIQY
>TRBJ1-1|TRBV9|NA
ASSVGQVGGFTEAF
>TRBJ1-3|TRBV28|NA
ATTQGGRNTIY
>TRBJ1-5|TRBV12-3/TRBV12-4|NA
ASSAGVVGQPQH
>TRBJ2-5|TRBV6-1|NA
ASSSPPGGNY
>TRBJ2-7|TRBV19|NA
ASSSQGGGYEQY
>TRBJ2-7|TRBV28|TRBD1
ASRRQGGYSYEQY
>TRBJ2-2|TRBV28|NA
ASRWQGNTGELF
>TRBJ2-7|TRBV4-2|TRBD1
ASSRENWGQTPYEQY
>TRBJ2-1|TRBV6-1|TRBD2
ASSGSGLAGVFNEQF
>TRBJ1-1|TRBV6-1|TRBD1
ASSTPRQGGSEAF
>TRBJ2-2|TRBV9|TRBD2
ASSQGTSANTGELF
>TRBJ2-6|TRBV28|NA
ASSQTLMRLGGANVLT
>TRBJ2-3|TRBV5-1|TRBD2
ASSLEVAGSHTQY
>TRBJ1-1|TRBV28|TRBD1
ASSWTGGVGNTEAF
>TRBJ2-7|TRBV28|NA
ASSLSHYYEQY